These 31 T cell receptor beta chains were all obtained from the same sample, sequenced in a study of T cell repertoires in cytomegalovirus infection. MiXCR, run by TCRdb on the reads, gives a single entry per CDR3 protein. Counted here are around 130,000 distinct CDR3 sequences, 7% to 9.5% occurring once; the ten biggest clones make up around 10%. The sequenced material came from PBMCs. The receptors shown here come from a human donor in good health (CMV status not recorded). Some clones in this sample may be carry-over from other donors' samples.

The rearrangement links TRBV28 to TRBJ2-7; tentative D call: TRBD2 (5 bases). Germline V gives CDR1 MDHEN, CDR2 SYDVKM. This CDR3 is built from 14 residues. Trimming removed 7 bases at V and 8 bases at J, with 21 bases between. The CDR3 nucleotides read TGTGCCAGCAAAAGTAGCGCACCGTATTACCAGCAGTACTTC. Encoded protein: CASKSSAPYYQQYF.

The CDR3 loop is CSASRDNSGNTIYF. CDR3 nucleotide sequence: TGCAGTGCTAGTAGGGACAACTCTGGAAACACCATATATTTT. The rearrangement uses TRBV20-1 and TRBJ1-3, with D maybe TRBD1 (6 bases). The CDR3 totals 14 residues. V lost 3 bases to trimming and J lost 0 bases, with 9 bases between them. The germline CDR1 and CDR2 sequences are DFQATT and SNEGSKA (reference sequence).

This clonotype was recorded many times. The chain joins TRBV19 to TRBJ1-1; no reliable D call. The CDR3 is made up of 11 amino acids. In germline, CDR1 is LNHDA, CDR2 SQIVND (reference sequence). V gave up 4 bases and J gave up 8 bases, with 8 bases separating them. CDR3 bases: TGTGCCAGTAGTAGTTCGAGGGAAGCTTTCTTT. Protein sequence: CASSSSREAFF. Using reference TRBV19 and TRBJ1-1 for the parts outside the CDR3, the full variable domain is DGGITQSPKYLFRKEGQNVTLSCEQNLNHDAMYWYRQDPGQGLRLIYYSQIVNDFQKGDIAEGYSVSREKKESFPLTVTSAQKNPTAFYLCASSSSREAFFGQGTRLTVV.

There are many counts of this clonotype. The CDR3 is CASSLEGDNQPQHF. The CDR3 coding sequence is TGCGCCAGCAGCTTAGAGGGGGACAATCAGCCCCAGCATTTT. The chain joins TRBV5-1 to TRBJ1-5, with a weak D call TRBD1 (6 bases). Germline V CDR1 and CDR2: SGHRS, YFSETQ. Trimming pared 2 bases from V and 3 bases from J, leaving 9 bases between. The CDR3 sequence is 14 residues long.

This clonotype was observed at least ten times. The V and J genes are TRBV19 and TRBJ2-7, with D possibly being TRBD1 or TRBD2 (5 bases each). The CDR3 length is 14 residues. V was cut by 7 bases and J by 6 bases, with 19 bases left in between. Germline CDR1 LNHDA, CDR2 SQIVND (reference sequence). CDR3 DNA sequence: TGTGCCAGTAACCAGGGACGAGGGTATCGCGAGCAGTACTTC. Protein product: CASNQGRGYREQYF.

Ten or more counts support this clonotype. J is TRBJ2-1 and V is TRBV7-2; D perhaps matches TRBD2 (7 bases). The CDR3 loop spans 18 amino acids. Germline loops: CDR1 SGHTA, CDR2 FQGNSA. Trimming shortened V by 3 bases and J by 0 bases, and 18 bases separated the two germline ends. The chain's CDR3 is CASSFPTTGGLSYNEQFF. In DNA, the CDR3 is TGTGCCAGCAGCTTCCCCACCACGGGGGGCCTCTCCTACAATGAGCAGTTCTTC. The variable domain in full, with the rest retrieved from reference TRBV7-2 and TRBJ2-1, is GAGVSQSPSNKVTEKGKDVELRCDPISGHTALYWYRQSLGQGLEFLIYFQGNSAPDKSGLPSDRFSAERTGGSVSTLTIQRTQQEDSAVYLCASSFPTTGGLSYNEQFFGPGTRLTVL.

This clonotype appeared many times. CDR3 sequence reads: CASSLEGRGEQYF. CDR3 sequence (DNA): TGTGCCAGCAGCTTAGAAGGCAGGGGCGAGCAGTACTTC. The chain uses TRBV7-9 and TRBJ2-7; weak D call: TRBD1 (6 bases). The CDR3 is 13 amino acids. V dropped 1 base and J dropped 6 bases, with 10 bases sitting between them. Germline assignment: CDR1 SEHNR and CDR2 FQNEAQ (reference sequence).

Many counts were recorded for this clonotype. The chain employs TRBV7-6 and TRBJ2-1; 11 positions match TRBD2. The J segment lost 4 bases and the V segment lost 6 bases, leaving 8 bases of the junction unmatched. CDR3 length: 16 residues. Germline V gene sequence: CDR1 SGHVS, CDR2 FNYEAQ. CDR3 nucleotide sequence: TGTGCCAGCAGTTTCGGACTAGCGGGCGGGTACAATGAGCAGTTCTTC. Encoded protein: CASSFGLAGGYNEQFF. Filled out from reference TRBV7-6 and TRBJ2-1, the complete variable domain reads GAGVSQSPRYKVTKRGQDVALRCDPISGHVSLYWYRQALGQGPEFLTYFNYEAQQDKSGLPNDRFSAERPEGSISTLTIQRTEQRDSAMYRCASSFGLAGGYNEQFFGPGTRLTVL.

At least ten counts were recorded for this clonotype. The V call is TRBV6-6, the J call TRBJ1-2; 9 positions agree with TRBD1. Trimming at V came to 5 bases and at J to 1 base, leaving 5 bases not matched to a gene. This CDR3 has 15 amino acids. Germline V gives CDR1 MNHNY, CDR2 SVGAGI (reference sequence). The DNA of the CDR3 is TGTGCCAGCAGTACTACAGGGGGCGTTAACTATGGCTACACCTTC. This codes for CASSTTGGVNYGYTF.

The chain links TRBV30 to TRBJ1-2, with 7 bases fitting TRBD1. Germline V gene sequence: CDR1 GTSNPN, CDR2 SVGIG (reference sequence). The CDR3 consists of 12 residues. Trimming at V came to 5 bases and at J to 2 bases, leaving 2 bases not matched to a gene. As DNA, the CDR3 is TGTGCCTGGGGACAGGCAAACTATGGCTACACCTTC. This codes for CAWGQANYGYTF.

The table lists this clonotype with many counts. V is TRBV7-2 and J is TRBJ1-3; D is perhaps TRBD1 (6 bases). The CDR3 runs to 14 residues. Deletions cut 3 bases from V and 2 bases from J, with 8 bases between. Germline V lookup: CDR1 SGHTA, CDR2 FQGNSA. The CDR3 spells CASSLGQTGNTIYF. The CDR3 bases are TGTGCCAGCAGCTTGGGACAAACTGGAAACACCATATATTTT. Based on the CDR3 plus reference TRBV7-2 and TRBJ1-3, the full variable domain is GAGVSQSPSNKVTEKGKDVELRCDPISGHTALYWYRQSLGQGLEFLIYFQGNSAPDKSGLPSDRFSAERTGGSVSTLTIQRTQQEDSAVYLCASSLGQTGNTIYFGEGSWLTVV.

There are many counts of this clonotype. V and J are TRBV6-6 and TRBJ2-1, with TRBD2 matching 10 bases. CDR1 is MNHNY, CDR2 SVGAGI, per germline (reference sequence). V lost 0 bases to trimming and J lost 6 bases; unmatched junction nucleotides: 2. This CDR3 is built from 15 residues. The CDR3 region has the DNA TGTGCCAGCAGTTACTCAACTAGCGGGGTCAATGAGCAGTTCTTC. Its translation: CASSYSTSGVNEQFF.

The rearrangement uses TRBV28 and TRBJ2-7; D is ambiguous. The CDR3 loop spans 15 amino acids. CDR1 and CDR2 from the germline V gene are MDHEN and SYDVKM. Trimming shortened V by 4 bases and J by 2 bases, and 15 bases separated the two germline ends. The CDR3 coding sequence is TGTGCCAGCAGTTCCCCCGTAGTAACCCCCTACGAGCAGTACTTC. As protein: CASSSPVVTPYEQYF.

There are many counts of this clonotype. The chain uses TRBV12-3 or TRBV12-4 and TRBJ1-3; possibly TRBD1 for D (6 bases). V lost 4 bases and J 0 bases, leaving 10 bases between the germline ends. This CDR3 is built from 15 residues. Here the CDR3 DNA reads TGTGCCAGCAGTTGGGACACCCGCTCTGGAAACACCATATATTTT. It codes for CASSWDTRSGNTIYF.

This clonotype was detected ten times or more. The chain carries TRBV7-2 and TRBJ1-2; 7 nucleotides align to TRBD1. Germline V gene data show CDR1 as SGHTA and CDR2 as FQGNSA. The CDR3 extends over 14 amino acids. The V gene end was trimmed by 5 bases and the J gene end by 2 bases; junction bases not matched to a gene: 5. The CDR3: CASSPMGQNYGYTF. The CDR3 DNA is TGTGCCAGCAGCCCCATGGGACAGAACTATGGCTACACCTTC.

This clonotype was observed many times. The V call is TRBV7-9, the J call TRBJ1-2, with D unresolved. Looked up from germline, CDR1 is SEHNR and CDR2 is FQNEAQ (reference sequence). Trimming pared 3 bases from V and 0 bases from J, leaving 11 bases between. This CDR3 has 15 amino acids. The CDR3 nucleotides read TGTGCCAGCAGCTTTCCGGCAGAAGCTAACTATGGCTACACCTTC. This encodes CASSFPAEANYGYTF.

The rearrangement joins TRBV12-3 or TRBV12-4 to TRBJ1-5; D is uncertain. This CDR3 has 15 amino acids. V shed 6 bases and J shed 3 bases, with 15 bases lying between them. The CDR3 sequence: CASSHSGSSNQPQHF. DNA for the CDR3: TGTGCCAGCAGCCACTCCGGGTCTTCCAATCAGCCCCAGCATTTT.

This clonotype was counted many times. This chain connects TRBV7-3 to TRBJ2-7, with D maybe TRBD2 (6 bases). Germline CDR1 and CDR2: SGHTA and FQGTGA. There are 13 residues in the CDR3. Trimming removed 0 bases at V and 8 bases at J, with 11 bases between. CDR3 amino acids: CASSLTVGTQQYF. The CDR3 DNA reads TGTGCCAGCAGCTTAACGGTCGGGACTCAGCAGTACTTC. The variable domain in full, completed from reference TRBV7-3 and TRBJ2-7, reads GAGVSQTPSNKVTEKGKYVELRCDPISGHTALYWYRQSLGQGPEFLIYFQGTGAADDSGLPNDRFFAVRPEGSVSTLKIQRTERGDSAVYLCASSLTVGTQQYFGPGTRLTVT.

The chain joins TRBV2 to TRBJ2-5, with TRBD2 matching over 8 bases. CDR1 is SNHLY and CDR2 is FYNNEI in the germline V gene. The CDR3 is made up of 16 amino acids. The junction had 11 bases not matched to a gene; V was cut back by 4 bases and J by 4 bases. The CDR3 DNA is TGTGCCAGCAGTGGTCGGCTCGCGGGGGGAGGAGAGACCCAGTACTTC. Translated: CASSGRLAGGGETQYF.

This clonotype was seen a few times. The gene calls are TRBV2 and TRBJ1-1, with a tentative D call TRBD1 (6 bases). The CDR3 extends over 13 amino acids. V lost 3 bases and J 1 base, leaving 6 bases between the germline ends. The germline gives CDR1 SNHLY, CDR2 FYNNEI. The CDR3 sequence is CASSDRGNTEAFF. CDR3 DNA sequence: TGTGCCAGCAGTGACAGGGGGAACACTGAAGCTTTCTTT.

The CDR3 protein is CSVVTGLDTIYF. The CDR3 nucleotides are TGCAGCGTTGTTACAGGGTTGGACACCATATATTTT. The chain recombines TRBV29-1 with TRBJ1-3, with a tentative D call TRBD1 (6 bases). Looked up from germline, CDR1 is SQVTM and CDR2 is ANQGSEA. CDR3 length equals 12 residues. Trimming removed 4 bases from V and 8 bases from J, with 12 bases in between.

This clonotype was seen many times. The CDR3 bases are TGTGCCAGCAGTAAACAGGGGGGTTATGGCTACACCTTC. Translating it yields CASSKQGGYGYTF. The gene calls are TRBV28 and TRBJ1-2, with 8 bases that match TRBD1. J gave up 5 bases and V 5 bases, and 4 bases lay outside the gene matches. CDR3 length: 13 residues. In germline, CDR1 is MDHEN, CDR2 SYDVKM.

This clonotype has just a few counts. The chain is built from TRBV29-1 and TRBJ1-4; no firm D call. Germline V gene sequence: CDR1 SQVTM, CDR2 ANQGSEA. The V and J ends lost 6 bases and 5 bases respectively, with 13 bases between them. This CDR3 is 13 amino acids long. CDR3 protein: CSVLREGNEKLFF. CDR3 DNA sequence: TGCAGCGTCCTGAGGGAAGGGAATGAAAAACTGTTTTTT.

This clonotype showed up many times. The chain has TRBV5-1 and TRBJ2-2; 8 bases match TRBD2. The V segment lost 4 bases and the J segment 12 bases; nucleotides outside the gene matches: 17. The CDR3 sequence is 16 residues long. CDR1 and CDR2 (germline): SGHRS, YFSETQ. The CDR3 protein is CASSPYEGGGPPKLFF. The CDR3 region has the DNA TGCGCCAGCAGCCCGTACGAGGGCGGGGGGCCTCCAAAGCTGTTTTTT.

Concerning this clonotype itself: One base away lies a much larger clone, so this may be a sequencing read error. V usage is TRBV29-1 and J usage is TRBJ1-2, with D uncertain. This CDR3 has 12 residues. The V end was cut by 2 bases, the J end by 6 bases, with 10 bases between. CDR1 and CDR2 (germline): SQVTM, ANQGSEA. CDR3 amino acids: CSVEQPCDGYTF. In DNA form, the CDR3 reads TGCAGCGTTGAACAGCCCTGCGATGGCTACACCTTC.

There are many counts of this clonotype. The chain is built from TRBV12-3 or TRBV12-4 and TRBJ1-2, with TRBD1 matching over 8 bases. The V and J ends lost 3 bases and 8 bases, in that order; junction bases with no gene match: 8. The CDR3 has 14 amino acids. DNA for the CDR3: TGTGCCAGCAGTTTCGGACAGGGTGCAATGGGCTACACCTTC. Amino acid sequence: CASSFGQGAMGYTF.

This clonotype was detected ten times or more. The chain combines TRBV5-6 with TRBJ1-1; D is possibly TRBD1 (6 bases). CDR3 length: 14 amino acids. V was trimmed by 4 bases and J by 0 bases, leaving 10 bases between them. The germline V gene encodes CDR1 SGHDT and CDR2 YYEEEE. In DNA form, the CDR3 reads TGTGCCAGCAGCCCGACAGGCATGAACACTGAAGCTTTCTTT. It is translated as CASSPTGMNTEAFF.

The sample holds a few counts of this clonotype. The chain has TRBV28 and TRBJ2-7; TRBD1 aligns across 7 bases. The CDR3 runs to 16 residues. The V segment lost 5 bases and the J segment 4 bases; nucleotides outside the gene matches: 14. Germline V gives CDR1 MDHEN, CDR2 SYDVKM. The CDR3 nucleotides read TGTGCCAGCAGTCCCCGAGGGGTAGGGGGCGCATACGAGCAGTACTTC. Translating gives CASSPRGVGGAYEQYF.

This clonotype was recorded many times. The CDR3 spells CASREGGELFF. CDR3 coding DNA: TGTGCCAGCAGGGAGGGCGGGGAGCTGTTTTTT. The chain links TRBV6-1 to TRBJ2-2; D perhaps matches TRBD2 (6 bases). Deletions cut 6 bases from V and 7 bases from J, with 6 bases between. The germline V gene has CDR1 MNHNS and CDR2 SASEGT. The CDR3 totals 11 residues.

V usage is TRBV4-2 and J usage is TRBJ1-4; D is ambiguous. The CDR3 runs to 15 residues. The germline gives CDR1 LGHNA, CDR2 YNFKEQ. Trimming took off 0 bases at V and 7 bases at J, with 12 bases between the two ends. CDR3 protein: CASSQEWGMGEKLFF. The CDR3 bases are TGTGCCAGCAGCCAAGAGTGGGGAATGGGTGAAAAACTGTTTTTT.

This clonotype appeared many times. The chain links TRBV7-2 to TRBJ2-5, with 10 bases fitting TRBD2. CDR3 length: 17 residues. Trimming removed 1 base from V and 1 base from J; junction bases left unmatched: 6. Germline loops: CDR1 SGHTA, CDR2 FQGNSA. The CDR3 protein is CASSLEGLAGAQETQYF. The CDR3 DNA follows: TGTGCCAGCAGCTTAGAAGGGCTAGCGGGAGCCCAAGAGACCCAGTACTTC.